Below are 20 T cell receptor beta chains sequenced from a single sample in a study of OX40 agonist ivuxolimab in advanced cancers. Sequencing used immunoSEQ multiplex PCR; TCRdb keeps in-frame clones, though not all of them. The sample lists approximately 20,000 clones, around 89% occurring once. Sequencing used CD4+ or CD8+ T cells sorted from blood, obtained in a trial of the OX40 agonist ivuxolimab. The origin of the receptors is an adult with an advanced solid tumor such as melanoma, head and neck, liver or kidney cancer.

This clone was seen once. The chain is built from TRBV21-1 and TRBJ1-6; the D segment call TRBD1 is taken from the table without a DNA check. TRBV21-1 corresponds to a pseudogene. CDR3 size: 17 residues. CDR3 bases: TGTGCCAGCAGCTCCCGGGACACCGGCTCCTATAATTCACCCCTCCACTTT. Translated: CASSSRDTGSYNSPLHF.

This clone was seen a handful of times. The genes are TRBV7-9 and TRBJ1-5; D not resolved. There are 12 residues in the CDR3. V was pared by 1 base and J by 2 bases, with 0 bases between. Germline assignment: CDR1 SEHNR and CDR2 FQNEAQ (reference sequence). As DNA, the CDR3 is TGTGCCAGCAGCTTAGGCAATCAGCCCCAGCATTTT. Residues: CASSLGNQPQHF. The entire variable domain, with the rest obtained from reference TRBV7-9 and TRBJ1-5, is as follows: DTGVSQNPRHKITKRGQNVTFRCDPISEHNRLYWYRQTLGQGPEFLTYFQNEAQLEKSRLLSDRFSAERPKGSFSTLEIQRTEQGDSAMYLCASSLGNQPQHFGDGTRLSIL.

The V and J genes are TRBV19 and TRBJ2-3, with 8 bases that match TRBD1. The CDR3 is 14 residues long. The J segment lost 4 bases and the V segment lost 9 bases, leaving 9 bases of the junction unmatched. Germline V gives CDR1 LNHDA, CDR2 SQIVND (reference sequence). This CDR3 reads CASHDRGGADTQYF. The DNA of the CDR3 is TGTGCCAGCCACGACAGGGGAGGTGCAGATACGCAGTATTTT.

The rearrangement joins TRBV5-4 to TRBJ2-1; D call uncertain. CDR3 length: 12 amino acids. Germline values: CDR1 SGHNT, CDR2 YYREEE (reference sequence). With 4 bases removed from V and 8 bases from J, the gap between germline ends came to 10 bases. The CDR3 reads CASSAVAYEQFF. The CDR3 region has the DNA TGTGCCAGCAGCGCCGTAGCATATGAGCAGTTCTTC.

This chain joins TRBV7-9 and TRBJ2-1; D possibly matches TRBD1 or TRBD2 (5 bases each). From germline, CDR1 is SEHNR and CDR2 FQNEAQ (reference sequence). CDR3 length equals 15 residues. V was shortened by 5 bases and J by 8 bases, with 19 bases between the two germline ends. As DNA, the CDR3 is TGTGCCAGCAGCGCCCGCACAGATCGGGGCCATGAGCAGTTCTTC. Encoded protein: CASSARTDRGHEQFF.

This clone was recorded once. The V call is TRBV10-3, the J call TRBJ1-3; maybe TRBD1 (6 bases). CDR1 is ENHRY, CDR2 SYGVKD, per germline. CDR3 size: 14 residues. V lost 8 bases to trimming and J lost 1 base, with 12 bases between them. The CDR3 DNA sequence: TGTGCCATCGGCTTAAGGGGGTCTGGAAACACCATATATTTT. Translating it yields CAIGLRGSGNTIYF.

This clone has only a few counts. The germline gene is not matched at one end of the junction; a read error may be the cause. The gene calls are TRBV9 and TRBJ1-2; D unclear. CDR3 length: 9 residues. Germline V gene lookup returns CDR1 SGDLS and CDR2 YYNGEE. The CDR3 nucleotides read TGTGCCAGCAGCGTAGGGGCAGAATTT. Protein sequence: CASSVGAEF.

This chain links TRBV27 with TRBJ1-2, with D unresolved. Germline V gene data show CDR1 as MNHEY and CDR2 as SMNVEV (reference sequence). V dropped 0 bases and J dropped 5 bases, with 13 bases sitting between them. The CDR3 has 15 amino acids. The CDR3 here is CASSLSITALYGYTF. In nucleotides, the CDR3 is TGTGCCAGCAGTTTATCGATCACGGCACTGTATGGCTACACCTTC.

The chain combines TRBV5-1 with TRBJ1-1, with D maybe TRBD1 (6 bases). With 0 bases removed from V and 8 bases from J, the gap between germline ends came to 17 bases. The CDR3 contains 15 residues. CDR1 is SGHRS, CDR2 YFSETQ, per germline. As DNA, the CDR3 is TGCGCCAGCAGCTTGGAGGGCAGGGGACGATTGGAAGCTTTCTTT. Its protein product is CASSLEGRGRLEAFF.

The J gene is TRBJ2-7, the V gene TRBV18, with D hard to call. CDR3 length: 14 amino acids. Germline V gene lookup returns CDR1 KGHSH and CDR2 LQKENI. V was clipped by 2 bases and J by 0 bases, with 8 bases between them. The CDR3 spells CASSPRRSSYEQYF. The CDR3 DNA sequence: TGTGCCAGCTCACCAAGGCGTAGCTCCTACGAGCAGTACTTC.

This clone occurred a few times. This chain connects TRBV27 to TRBJ2-7; D possibly corresponds to TRBD2 (6 bases). CDR3 length equals 15 residues. The germline CDR1 and CDR2 sequences are MNHEY and SMNVEV (reference sequence). Trimming shortened V by 2 bases and J by 2 bases, and 13 bases separated the two germline ends. CDR3 residues: CASSLNGRGTYEQYF. DNA of the CDR3: TGTGCCAGCAGTTTAAACGGGAGAGGGACCTACGAGCAGTACTTC.

This chain joins TRBV27 and TRBJ2-7; possibly TRBD1 for D (6 bases). The CDR3 spans 11 residues. With 5 bases removed from V and 6 bases from J, the gap between germline ends came to 8 bases. CDR1 and CDR2 (germline): MNHEY, SMNVEV (reference sequence). DNA for the CDR3: TGTGCCAGCAGTCGAGGGGGCGAGCAGTACTTC. Translation: CASSRGGEQYF.

V usage is TRBV19 and J usage is TRBJ1-2; D call uncertain. CDR1 and CDR2 from the germline V gene are LNHDA and SQIVND (reference sequence). With 2 bases removed from V and 6 bases from J, the gap between germline ends came to 7 bases. CDR3 length: 12 residues. The CDR3 sequence: CASSIYRDGYTF. The CDR3 region has the DNA TGTGCCAGTAGTATATACCGGGATGGCTACACCTTC.

This chain uses TRBV6-6 with TRBJ1-1; TRBD1 is a possible D gene (6 bases). This CDR3 region has 13 residues. Germline loops: CDR1 MNHNY, CDR2 SVGAGI (reference sequence). The V and J ends lost 7 bases and 5 bases respectively, with 14 bases between them. The CDR3, as DNA: TGTGCCAGCAAGGAGGGACACGCGACTGAAGCTTTCTTT. Translated, it gives CASKEGHATEAFF.

This clone was counted once. The CDR3 region is CASSFSATSTYNEQFF. For the CDR3, the DNA is TGTGCCAGCAGCTTTTCCGCGACTAGCACCTACAATGAGCAGTTCTTC. The chain couples TRBV7-8 to TRBJ2-1; 7 nucleotides agree with TRBD2. There are 16 residues in the CDR3. The ends lost 3 bases at V and 2 bases at J; junction bases unmatched: 7. Germline V CDR1 and CDR2: SGHVS, FQNEAQ.

This chain connects TRBV5-1 to TRBJ1-2; 7 nucleotides agree with TRBD1. V dropped 1 base and J dropped 6; count of bases not matched to a gene: 9. Germline lookup yields CDR1 SGHRS and CDR2 YFSETQ. This CDR3 contains 15 residues. The DNA of the CDR3 is TGCGCCAGCAGCTTGAGGGGGCCGGGGGGAGATGGCTACACCTTC. This codes for CASSLRGPGGDGYTF.

V usage is TRBV6-1 and J usage is TRBJ1-5, with D hard to call. Germline V gene data show CDR1 as MNHNS and CDR2 as SASEGT. The CDR3 runs 11 residues. Trimming shortened V by 1 base and J by 5 bases, and 0 bases separated the two germline ends. CDR3 in amino acids: CASSEDQPQHF. As DNA, the CDR3 is TGTGCCAGCAGTGAAGATCAGCCCCAGCATTTT.

CDR3 coding DNA: TGTGCCAGCTCACTCGATCTCCTACATCTCTTGAACACTGAAGCTTTCTTT. Translation: CASSLDLLHLLNTEAFF. The rearrangement joins TRBV18 to TRBJ1-1; D gene uncertain. Trimming left V 4 bases short and J 0 bases short, with 18 bases between. CDR1 and CDR2 (germline): KGHSH, LQKENI. The CDR3 spans 17 residues.

The J gene is TRBJ1-1, the V gene TRBV13; 9 nucleotides align to TRBD1. V was clipped by 9 bases and J by 5 bases; unmatched bases: 4. Germline V CDR1 and CDR2: PRHDT, FYEKMQ (reference sequence). CDR3 size: 12 residues. The CDR3 nucleotides read TGTGCCAGTCGACAGGGGGTGACTGAAGCTTTCTTT. Protein product: CASRQGVTEAFF.

This clone was seen only once. The gene calls are TRBV15 and TRBJ2-5; D unresolved. V lost 11 bases and J lost 0, with 16 bases in between. The CDR3 is made up of 14 amino acids. CDR1 LNHNV and CDR2 YYDKDF come from the germline V gene (reference sequence). The CDR3 coding sequence is TGTGCCCCCCCAGACCGCTCCCACCAAGAGACCCAGTACTTC. Translating gives CAPPDRSHQETQYF.